This TCR beta chain was sequenced during a study of PD-L1 blockade in urothelial cancer. Looking at the study overall: Analysis of blood occurred 3 weeks (second dose) and 6 weeks after treatment start. Counts from blood samples showed a median of 141,255 T cells.

TCRdb keeps only in-frame clones here, not all; method: immunoSEQ multiplex PCR. This table has about 43,000 clones, 83% appearing once. The germline CDR1 and CDR2 sequences are MNHEY and SMNVEV (reference sequence). This CDR3 is 15 amino acids long. V lost 6 bases and J lost 1; bases outside the gene matches: 8. Documented time point: peripheral blood 6 weeks after treatment start. Locally advanced or metastatic urothelial carcinoma affected all patients. The rearrangement uses TRBV27 and TRBJ2-7; 8 bases fit TRBD1. Sequenced material: PBMCs, taken around atezolizumab (anti-PD-L1) treatment. This TCR was sampled from a man between 60 and 75 years old with urothelial cancer. CDR3 amino acids: CASSPDDRGSYEQYF. The CDR3 DNA reads as TGTGCCAGCAGCCCCGATGACAGGGGTTCCTACGAGCAGTACTTC.